The present T cell receptor (beta chain) was sequenced within a study of cytomegalovirus exposure and HLA in healthy donors. As for the study in general: Earlier findings included 117 million unique TCR beta sequences obtained from 150 million to 200 million T cells.

V gave up 0 bases and J gave up 0 bases, with 10 bases separating them. This CDR3 region has 16 residues. CDR1 SGHRS and CDR2 YFSETQ come from the germline V gene. The study ran its PCR with 60 Vbeta and 13 Jbeta primers. Assay used: immunoSEQ multiplex PCR; TCRdb lists only in-frame clones, some missing. This table holds over 100,000 clones, approximately 74% found once. This clonotype was sampled from a man in his forties in good health and CMV-seropositive. The V gene is TRBV5-1, the J gene TRBJ1-3, with a possible D match to TRBD1 (6 bases). The specimen was PBMCs. The CDR3 sequence is CASSLEGGPSGNTIYF. The CDR3 region has the DNA TGCGCCAGCAGCTTGGAAGGGGGACCCTCTGGAAACACCATATATTTT. Drawing the rest from reference TRBV5-1 and TRBJ1-3, the complete variable domain is KAGVTQTPRYLIKTRGQQVTLSCSPISGHRSVSWYQQTPGQGLQFLFEYFSETQRNKGNFPGRFSGRQFSNSRSEMNVSTLELGDSALYLCASSLEGGPSGNTIYFGEGSWLTVV.